The TCR beta chain under discussion was sequenced for a study of blood T cell repertoires in COVID-19. Study context: Material from acute and convalescent COVID-19 was sourced from the United States, Italy and Spain. PBMCs, B-cell-depleted T cells, or T cells were the source of the cDNA or gDNA that made up the material.

In the original analysis: Reference gene primer amplification yielded estimated nucleated cell counts. Data came from immunoSEQ multiplex PCR; TCRdb stores just in-frame clones and leaves some out. V, J and clone size are taken as reported in that table, and D and trimming were inferred from the DNA itself. Counted here are about 160,000 clones, roughly 93% occurring once; the ten biggest clones make up roughly 4.8%. This clone was picked up one time. The CDR3 spans 14 residues. Germline CDR1 and CDR2: SGHTA and FQGNSA. The V end was cut by 3 bases, the J end by 2 bases, with 10 bases between. The V call is TRBV7-2, the J call TRBJ1-2, with TRBD1 as a possible D gene (5 bases). The sequenced material came from peripheral blood. The receptor's source is a woman aged 50 to 60 with acute or convalescent COVID-19. The CDR3, as DNA: TGTGCCAGCAGCTTGACAGTTTCCAACTATGGCTACACCTTC. As protein: CASSLTVSNYGYTF.